The T cell receptor (beta chain) described here comes from a study of breast tumors, draining lymph nodes, adjacent tissues. This clonotype was recorded many times. Its antigen remains unidentified. Breast cancer patients provided tissue from their axillary draining lymph nodes. Study-wide findings and caveats: Tumor and nontumor repertoires were significantly more similar in luminal-like than in basal-like breast cancer. Tumors had less TCR diversity than lymph nodes, more than nontumor tissue. Data fit most tumor T cells coming from lymph node, expanding in tumor.

The CDR3 sequence is 14 residues long. The J segment lost 3 bases and the V segment lost 1 base, leaving 3 bases of the junction unmatched. Germline V lookup: CDR1 LNHDA, CDR2 SQIVND (reference sequence). MiXCR was run by TCRdb on the multiplex PCR reads, yielding one entry per CDR3 protein. The profile covers fewer than 200,000 distinct CDR3 sequences, with approximately 30% appearing a single time and around 4.5% taken by the ten largest. The sequenced sample was axillary lymph node tissue. This chain links TRBV19 with TRBJ2-7; TRBD1 matches at 7 bases. This sequence was found in a female donor with breast cancer. Some clones in this sample may be carry-over from other donors' samples. The CDR3 here is CASSIVAGGYEQYF. In DNA, the CDR3 is TGTGCCAGTAGTATAGTAGCAGGGGGCTACGAGCAGTACTTC.